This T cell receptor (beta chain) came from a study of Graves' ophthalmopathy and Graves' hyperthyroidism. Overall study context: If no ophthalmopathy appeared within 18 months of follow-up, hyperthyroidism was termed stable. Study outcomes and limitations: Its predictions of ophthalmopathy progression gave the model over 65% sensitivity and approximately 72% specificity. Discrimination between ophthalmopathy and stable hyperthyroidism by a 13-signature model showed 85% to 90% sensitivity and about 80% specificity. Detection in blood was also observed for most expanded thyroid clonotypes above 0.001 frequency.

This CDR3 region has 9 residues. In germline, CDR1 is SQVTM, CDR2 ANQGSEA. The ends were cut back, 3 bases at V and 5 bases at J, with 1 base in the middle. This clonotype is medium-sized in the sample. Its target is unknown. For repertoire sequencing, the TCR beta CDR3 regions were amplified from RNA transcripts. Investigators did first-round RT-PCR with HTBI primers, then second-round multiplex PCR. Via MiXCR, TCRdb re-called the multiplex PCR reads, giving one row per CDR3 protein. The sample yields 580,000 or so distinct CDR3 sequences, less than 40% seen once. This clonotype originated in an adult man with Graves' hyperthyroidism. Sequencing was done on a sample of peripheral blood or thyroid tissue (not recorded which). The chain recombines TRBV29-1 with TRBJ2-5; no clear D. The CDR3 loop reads CSVDETQYF. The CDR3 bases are TGCAGCGTTGACGAGACCCAGTACTTC. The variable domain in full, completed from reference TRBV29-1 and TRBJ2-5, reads SAVISQKPSRDICQRGTSLTIQCQVDSQVTMMFWYRQQPGQSLTLIATANQGSEATYESGFVIDKFPISRPNLTFSTLTVSNMSPEDSSIYLCSVDETQYFGPGTRLLVL.